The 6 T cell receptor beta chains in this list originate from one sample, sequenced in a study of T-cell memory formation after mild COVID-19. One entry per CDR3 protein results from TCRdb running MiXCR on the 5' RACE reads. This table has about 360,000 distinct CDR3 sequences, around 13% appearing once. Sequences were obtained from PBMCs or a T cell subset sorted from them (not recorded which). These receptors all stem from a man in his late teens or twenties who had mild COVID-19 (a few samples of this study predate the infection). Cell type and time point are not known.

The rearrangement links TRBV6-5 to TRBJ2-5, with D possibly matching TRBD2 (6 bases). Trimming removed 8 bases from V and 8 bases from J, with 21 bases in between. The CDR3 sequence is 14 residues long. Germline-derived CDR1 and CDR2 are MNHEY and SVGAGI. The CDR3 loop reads CASVRGAGGGTQYF. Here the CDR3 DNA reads TGTGCCAGCGTCCGTGGAGCCGGGGGAGGTACCCAGTACTTC.

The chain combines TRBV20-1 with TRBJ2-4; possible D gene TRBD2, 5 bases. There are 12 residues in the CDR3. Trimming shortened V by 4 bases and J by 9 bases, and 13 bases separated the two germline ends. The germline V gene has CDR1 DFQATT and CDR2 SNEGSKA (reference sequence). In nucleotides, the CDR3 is TGCAGTGCTAACACCGCGGGTCGCATTCAGTACTTC. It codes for CSANTAGRIQYF.

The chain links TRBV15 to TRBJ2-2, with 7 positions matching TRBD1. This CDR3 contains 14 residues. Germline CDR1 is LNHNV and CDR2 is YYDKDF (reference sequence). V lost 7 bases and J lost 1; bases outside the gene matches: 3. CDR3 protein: CATKGQMNTGELFF. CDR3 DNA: TGTGCCACCAAGGGACAGATGAACACCGGGGAGCTGTTTTTT. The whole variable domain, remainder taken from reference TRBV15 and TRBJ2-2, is DAMVIQNPRYQVTQFGKPVTLSCSQTLNHNVMYWYQQKSSQAPKLLFHYYDKDFNNEADTPDNFQSRRPNTSFCFLDIRSPGLGDTAMYLCATKGQMNTGELFFGEGSRLTVL.

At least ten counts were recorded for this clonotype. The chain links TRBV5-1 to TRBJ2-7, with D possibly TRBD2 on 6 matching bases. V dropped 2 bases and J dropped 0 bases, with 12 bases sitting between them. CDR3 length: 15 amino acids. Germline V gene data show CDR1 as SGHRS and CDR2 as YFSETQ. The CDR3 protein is CASSFGTGSSYEQYF. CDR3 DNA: TGCGCCAGCAGCTTTGGGACTGGATCCTCCTACGAGCAGTACTTC. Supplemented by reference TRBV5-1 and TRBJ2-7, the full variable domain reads KAGVTQTPRYLIKTRGQQVTLSCSPISGHRSVSWYQQTPGQGLQFLFEYFSETQRNKGNFPGRFSGRQFSNSRSEMNVSTLELGDSALYLCASSFGTGSSYEQYFGPGTRLTVT.

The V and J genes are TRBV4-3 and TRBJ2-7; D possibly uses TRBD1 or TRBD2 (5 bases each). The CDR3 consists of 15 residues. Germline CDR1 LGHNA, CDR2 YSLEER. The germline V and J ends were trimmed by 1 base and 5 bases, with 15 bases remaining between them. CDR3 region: CASSQGGTDGNEQYF. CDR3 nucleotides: TGCGCCAGCAGCCAAGGGGGGACCGACGGTAACGAGCAGTACTTC.

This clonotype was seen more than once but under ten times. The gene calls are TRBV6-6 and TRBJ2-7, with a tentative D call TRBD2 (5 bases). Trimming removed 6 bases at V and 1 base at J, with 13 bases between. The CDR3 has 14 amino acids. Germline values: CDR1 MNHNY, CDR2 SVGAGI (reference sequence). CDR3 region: CASSLLRDSYEQYV. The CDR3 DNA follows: TGTGCCAGCAGCCTTCTGAGGGATTCCTACGAGCAGTACGTC.